The T cell receptor (beta chain) under discussion was sequenced for a study of OX40 agonist ivuxolimab in advanced cancers. V lost 5 bases, J lost 2 bases, and 4 bases stayed unmatched. The CDR3 is 15 amino acids. The V gene's germline CDR1 is SGHNT and CDR2 YENEEA. Profiling relied on immunoSEQ multiplex PCR, and the TCRdb table lists in-frame clones only, not all of them. The repertoire holds under 95,000 clones, about 90% seen once, with roughly 9.3% in the top ten. This receptor was obtained from an adult with an advanced solid tumor such as melanoma, head and neck, liver or kidney cancer. V usage is TRBV11-3 and J usage is TRBJ2-3, with TRBD2 matching over 10 bases. The sequenced sample was CD4+ or CD8+ T cells sorted from blood, obtained in a trial of the OX40 agonist ivuxolimab. The CDR3: CASSEGLAATDTQYF. As DNA, the CDR3 is TGTGCCAGCAGCGAAGGACTAGCGGCCACAGATACGCAGTATTTT.